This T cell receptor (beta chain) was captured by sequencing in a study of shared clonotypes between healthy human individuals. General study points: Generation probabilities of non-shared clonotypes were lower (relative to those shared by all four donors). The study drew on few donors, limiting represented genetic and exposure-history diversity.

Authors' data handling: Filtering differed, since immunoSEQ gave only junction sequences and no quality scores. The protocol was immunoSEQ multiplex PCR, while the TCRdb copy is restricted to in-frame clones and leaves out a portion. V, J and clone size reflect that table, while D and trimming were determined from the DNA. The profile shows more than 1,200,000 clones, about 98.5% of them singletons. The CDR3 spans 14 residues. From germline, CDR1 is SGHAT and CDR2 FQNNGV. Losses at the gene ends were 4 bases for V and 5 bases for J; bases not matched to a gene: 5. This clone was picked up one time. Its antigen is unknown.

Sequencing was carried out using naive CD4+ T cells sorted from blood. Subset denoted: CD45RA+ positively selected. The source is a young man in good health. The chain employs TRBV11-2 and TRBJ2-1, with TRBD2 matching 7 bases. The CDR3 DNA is TGTGCCAGCAGCTACGCTAGCGGTAACAATGAGCAGTTCTTC. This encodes CASSYASGNNEQFF.